This T cell receptor beta chain is from a study of blood T cell repertoires in COVID-19. The overall study: Researchers got acute and convalescent COVID-19 samples from the United States, Italy and Spain.

The CDR3 totals 14 residues. V gave up 5 bases and J gave up 7 bases; unmatched junction bases: 9. Germline CDR1 and CDR2: MNHEY and SMNVEV (reference sequence). As processed by the authors: Nucleated cell number was recorded as an estimate derived from reference gene primer amplification. The table came from immunoSEQ multiplex PCR; TCRdb's copy has only in-frame clones and leaves some out. That table is the source of V, J and clone size, and D and trimming were worked out from the DNA. The sample holds about 140,000 clones; 88% are singletons and the top ten take about 1.7%. The chain has TRBV27 and TRBJ1-2; 8 nucleotides line up with TRBD1. Input material: peripheral blood. This clonotype was obtained from an older man with acute or convalescent COVID-19. CDR3 nucleotides: TGTGCCAGCAGTCCGGACAGGGCCCCCCTTGGCTACACCTTC. The encoded protein is CASSPDRAPLGYTF.